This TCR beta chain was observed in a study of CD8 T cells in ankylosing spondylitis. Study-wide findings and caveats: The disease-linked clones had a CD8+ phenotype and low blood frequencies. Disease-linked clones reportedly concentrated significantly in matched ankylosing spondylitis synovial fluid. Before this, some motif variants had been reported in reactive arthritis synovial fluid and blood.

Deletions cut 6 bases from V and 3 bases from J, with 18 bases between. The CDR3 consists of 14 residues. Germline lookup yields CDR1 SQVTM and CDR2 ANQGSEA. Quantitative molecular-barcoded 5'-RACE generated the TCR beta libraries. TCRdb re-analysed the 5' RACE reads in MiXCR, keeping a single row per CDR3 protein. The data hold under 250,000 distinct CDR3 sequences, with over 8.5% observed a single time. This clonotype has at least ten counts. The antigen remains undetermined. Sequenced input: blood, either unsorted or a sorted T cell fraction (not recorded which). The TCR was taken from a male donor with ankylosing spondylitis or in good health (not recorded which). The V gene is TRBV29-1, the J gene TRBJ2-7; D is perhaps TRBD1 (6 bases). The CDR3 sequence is CSVGRSGQNYEQYF. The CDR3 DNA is TGCAGCGTAGGAAGGAGCGGACAGAACTACGAGCAGTACTTC.